This section outlines one T cell receptor beta chain sequence together with its context. The data stem from a study of blood T cell repertoires in COVID-19. Study background: Some COVID-19 samples were acute and others convalescent; all came from the United States, Italy and Spain.

Sequenced by immunoSEQ multiplex PCR; TCRdb stores in-frame clones only, minus some. The sample has about 40,000 clones; roughly nine tenths are singletons. Per the germline V gene, CDR1 is LGHDT and CDR2 is YNNKEL (reference sequence). The CDR3 sequence is 14 residues long. V shed 8 bases and J shed 5 bases, with 18 bases lying between them. V is TRBV3-1 (or the pseudogene TRBV3-2) and J is TRBJ2-5, with D perhaps matching TRBD2 (5 bases). Sample: peripheral blood. This TCR was recovered from a woman in her 30s in a cohort sampled during active COVID-19. This CDR3 reads CASAARVSGETQYF. DNA for the CDR3: TGTGCCAGCGCCGCCCGGGTATCGGGGGAGACCCAGTACTTC.